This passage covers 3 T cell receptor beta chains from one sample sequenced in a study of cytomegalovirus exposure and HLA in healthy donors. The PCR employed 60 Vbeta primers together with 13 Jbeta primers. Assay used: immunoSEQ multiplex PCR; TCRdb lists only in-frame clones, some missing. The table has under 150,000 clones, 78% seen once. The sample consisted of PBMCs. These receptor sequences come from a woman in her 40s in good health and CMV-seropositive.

The CDR3 spells CASRHNGLHYEQYF. CDR3 DNA: TGTGCCAGCAGGCACAACGGACTGCACTACGAGCAGTACTTC. J is TRBJ2-7 and V is TRBV27; maybe TRBD2 (5 bases). The CDR3 consists of 14 residues. Trimming removed 6 bases at V and 3 bases at J, with 15 bases between. Germline V gene lookup returns CDR1 MNHEY and CDR2 SMNVEV (reference sequence).

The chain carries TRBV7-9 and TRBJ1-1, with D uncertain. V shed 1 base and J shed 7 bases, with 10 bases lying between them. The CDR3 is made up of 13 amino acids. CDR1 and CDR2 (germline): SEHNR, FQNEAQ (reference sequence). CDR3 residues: CASSLVGLLEAFF. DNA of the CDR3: TGTGCCAGCAGCTTAGTCGGTTTGCTTGAAGCTTTCTTT.

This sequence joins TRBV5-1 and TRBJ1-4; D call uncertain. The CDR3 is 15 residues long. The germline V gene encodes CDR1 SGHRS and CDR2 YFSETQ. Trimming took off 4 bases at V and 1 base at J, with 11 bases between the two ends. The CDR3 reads CASSPNGITNEKLFF. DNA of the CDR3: TGCGCCAGCAGCCCTAACGGGATAACTAATGAAAAACTGTTTTTT.